This T cell receptor (beta chain) was captured by sequencing in a study of T-cell reconstitution after alpha-beta-depleted transplantation in children. Trimming took 8 bases from V and 1 from J, leaving 12 bases between them. This CDR3 comprises 14 residues. From germline, CDR1 is MNHEY and CDR2 SMNVEV (reference sequence). TCRbeta library preparation incorporated unique molecular identifiers. TCRdb recomputed calls from the PCR reads with MiXCR, one row per CDR3 protein. This repertoire shows around 380,000 distinct CDR3 sequences, roughly 11% found once; its top ten account for approximately 5%. This clonotype showed up many times.

The specimen was PBMCs from the stem cell graft donor, collected from the stem cell graft. The origin of this receptor is a human donor who donated a stem cell graft to a child with acute myeloid leukemia. The V gene is TRBV27, the J gene TRBJ2-1; D gene ambiguous. CDR3 region: CASHRWYSYNEQFF. The DNA for the CDR3 is TGTGCCAGCCATCGGTGGTATTCCTACAATGAGCAGTTCTTC.